The 19 T cell receptor beta chains below come from one sample, sequenced in a study of CD8 T cells in ankylosing spondylitis. Their cognate antigens are unknown. TCRdb re-called the 5' RACE reads through MiXCR, storing one row per CDR3 protein. The sample holds about 800,000 distinct CDR3 sequences, 12% seen once. Findings and caveats of the study: Apparently characteristic of ankylosing spondylitis blood was a TCR beta motif (under ten highly homologous variants).

Sequencing input: blood, either unsorted or a sorted T cell fraction (not recorded which). These receptors all come from a male donor with ankylosing spondylitis.

This clonotype has more than one count but fewer than ten. The chain joins TRBV27 to TRBJ1-1, with 7 bases matching TRBD1. Per germline, CDR1 MNHEY and CDR2 SMNVEV (reference sequence). The CDR3 is 14 residues long. With V trimmed by 4 bases and J by 4 bases, 6 bases remained unmatched. The CDR3 DNA reads TGTGCCAGCAGTTCGACAGGGATCCTCACTGAAGCTTTCTTT. Translation: CASSSTGILTEAFF.

This clonotype was picked up one time. The gene calls are TRBV20-1 and TRBJ2-1, with TRBD2 matching 7 bases. The V segment lost 8 bases and the J segment 1 base; nucleotides outside the gene matches: 8. CDR1 is DFQATT, CDR2 SNEGSKA, per germline (reference sequence). The CDR3 spans 14 residues. DNA of the CDR3: TGCAGTCTGGAGGCCGGGAGGTCCTACAATGAGCAGTTCTTC. This gives the protein CSLEAGRSYNEQFF.

This clonotype was recorded many times. V is TRBV5-1 and J is TRBJ2-3; D might be TRBD1 (6 bases). V gave up 5 bases and J gave up 5 bases, with 9 bases separating them. This CDR3 comprises 12 residues. In germline, CDR1 is SGHRS, CDR2 YFSETQ. CDR3 residues: CASSWTVDTQYF. In DNA form, the CDR3 reads TGCGCCAGCAGTTGGACAGTAGATACGCAGTATTTT.

The table lists this clonotype with a few counts. The chain couples TRBV28 to TRBJ2-7; D is possibly TRBD2 (5 bases). The CDR3 has 15 amino acids. The germline V and J ends were trimmed by 6 bases and 0 bases, with 15 bases remaining between them. Germline CDR1 is MDHEN and CDR2 is SYDVKM. This CDR3 reads CASSLAAESSYEQYF. CDR3 coding DNA: TGTGCCAGCAGCCTAGCAGCCGAGAGCTCCTACGAGCAGTACTTC.

There are many counts of this clonotype. The chain couples TRBV29-1 to TRBJ1-3, with D unclear. The V end was cut by 4 bases, the J end by 0 bases, with 4 bases between. Germline CDR1 SQVTM, CDR2 ANQGSEA. This CDR3 is built from 12 residues. CDR3 in amino acids: CSVVFSGNTIYF. The CDR3 DNA follows: TGCAGCGTTGTGTTCTCTGGAAACACCATATATTTT.

The chain is built from TRBV20-1 and TRBJ2-3; D not resolved. Per the germline V gene, CDR1 is DFQATT and CDR2 is SNEGSKA (reference sequence). This CDR3 has 15 residues. V was clipped by 3 bases and J by 6 bases, with 19 bases between them. This chain's CDR3 is CSASGEVPREDTQYF. CDR3 sequence (DNA): TGCAGTGCTAGCGGCGAGGTCCCACGCGAGGATACGCAGTATTTT.

This chain links TRBV7-2 with TRBJ2-1; 9 nucleotides agree with TRBD2. V shed 7 bases, J shed 4 bases, and the junction held 8 bases outside the gene matches. The CDR3 extends over 15 amino acids. The germline gives CDR1 SGHTA, CDR2 FQGNSA. DNA of the CDR3: TGTGCCAGCACCCCAGGAGCGGGGGGATACAATGAGCAGTTCTTC. Encoded protein: CASTPGAGGYNEQFF.

This clonotype turned up a few times. The gene calls are TRBV29-1 and TRBJ2-7, with D possibly being TRBD1 or TRBD2 (6 bases each). The CDR3 has 13 residues. V dropped 5 bases and J dropped 4 bases, with 15 bases sitting between them. CDR1 and CDR2 from the germline V gene are SQVTM and ANQGSEA. The CDR3 spells CSVRYRGVYEQYF. The CDR3 coding sequence is TGCAGCGTTAGGTATAGGGGGGTGTACGAGCAGTACTTC.

In its sample, this clonotype was seen many times. V usage is TRBV6-1 and J usage is TRBJ2-5, with a tentative D call TRBD2 (6 bases). The V gene lost 6 bases and the J gene lost 3 bases, with 14 bases spanning the gap. CDR1 is MNHNS and CDR2 is SASEGT in the germline V gene. CDR3 size: 14 residues. The CDR3 nucleotides are TGTGCCAGCAGGGCGCGGGACGGGGAAGAGACCCAGTACTTC. This translates into CASRARDGEETQYF.

V gene TRBV29-1 combines with J gene TRBJ1-2; D perhaps matches TRBD1 (6 bases). CDR1 is SQVTM and CDR2 is ANQGSEA in the germline V gene. Trimming took 0 bases from V and 7 from J, leaving 15 bases between them. The CDR3 sequence is 14 residues long. The CDR3: CSVEDQWGASGYTF. The CDR3 coding sequence is TGCAGCGTTGAAGATCAATGGGGGGCGAGTGGCTACACCTTC.

This clonotype has a handful of counts. The chain uses TRBV20-1 and TRBJ1-6; D is uncertain. CDR1 is DFQATT and CDR2 is SNEGSKA in the germline V gene (reference sequence). The CDR3 consists of 14 residues. The ends were cut back, 3 bases at V and 3 bases at J, with 9 bases in the middle. Here the CDR3 DNA reads TGCAGTGCTAGGACACGATACTATAATTCACCCCTCCACTTT. Translation gives CSARTRYYNSPLHF.

This clonotype has at least ten counts. The CDR3 ends on some other residue instead of the conserved phenylalanine or tryptophan, so this is likely a read error. It is unclear where the CDR3 begins or ends on the DNA, so no DNA is shown, and the CDR3 is as TCRdb lists it. The chain links TRBV29-1 to TRBJ2-3; the table calls TRBD2, which could not be checked here. Germline V CDR1 and CDR2: SQVTM, ANQGSEA. Counting both end residues, the CDR3 totals 11 amino acids. The chain's CDR3 is CSVGDLGPSIV.

The CDR3 sequence is CSVKSGSRSYNEQFF. Written as DNA, the CDR3 is TGCAGCGTTAAAAGCGGGAGCCGCTCCTACAATGAGCAGTTCTTC. V and J are TRBV29-1 and TRBJ2-1; 8 bases are a match to TRBD2. Germline CDR1 and CDR2: SQVTM and ANQGSEA. The CDR3 covers 15 residues. The V segment lost 5 bases and the J segment 0 bases; nucleotides outside the gene matches: 6.

Only a few counts were recorded for this clonotype. The V call is TRBV19, the J call TRBJ1-6; D might be TRBD1 (5 bases). Germline CDR1 is LNHDA and CDR2 is SQIVND (reference sequence). This CDR3 comprises 14 residues. The germline V and J ends were trimmed by 6 bases and 9 bases, with 15 bases remaining between them. In nucleotides, the CDR3 is TGTGCCAGTAGGATAACAGGTGGTGTTTCACCCCTCCACTTT. This codes for CASRITGGVSPLHF.

This clonotype came up many times. This chain links TRBV5-1 with TRBJ2-2, with D hard to call. V was trimmed by 1 base and J by 3 bases, leaving 7 bases between them. CDR1 is SGHRS, CDR2 YFSETQ, per germline. The CDR3 covers 14 residues. CDR3 coding DNA: TGCGCCAGCAGCTTGTTCAGCGACACCGGGGAGCTGTTTTTT. This translates into CASSLFSDTGELFF.

This clonotype was seen more than once but under ten times. The CDR3 protein is CASSDRGISLYEQYF. In DNA, the CDR3 is TGTGCCAGCAGTGATAGAGGAATCTCTCTCTACGAGCAGTACTTC. The chain has TRBV6-1 and TRBJ2-7; no definite D call. The CDR3 loop spans 15 amino acids. The germline gives CDR1 MNHNS, CDR2 SASEGT. The V end lost 3 bases, the J end lost 3 bases, and 15 bases lay between the germline ends.

This clonotype was seen repeatedly, ten times or more. The chain recombines TRBV10-3 with TRBJ1-1; D call uncertain. Trimming removed 6 bases from V and 1 base from J, with 12 bases in between. The CDR3 loop spans 14 amino acids. CDR1 ENHRY and CDR2 SYGVKD come from the germline V gene. CDR3 DNA: TGTGCCATCAGGACAAGCCAGAGGAACACTGAAGCTTTCTTT. It is translated as CAIRTSQRNTEAFF.

This clonotype came up many times. The chain recombines TRBV20-1 with TRBJ2-3; 8 bases fit TRBD2. The CDR3 consists of 11 residues. V lost 1 base, J lost 15 bases, and 6 bases stayed unmatched. Germline lookup yields CDR1 DFQATT and CDR2 SNEGSKA (reference sequence). The CDR3 DNA reads as TGCAGTGCTAGAGCTAGCGGGCCAAGATATTTT. Translation gives CSARASGPRYF.

V is TRBV19 and J is TRBJ1-1; a weak D match, TRBD1 (5 bases). The CDR3 is made up of 14 amino acids. V gave up 10 bases and J gave up 1 base, with 16 bases separating them. Per the germline V gene, CDR1 is LNHDA and CDR2 is SQIVND (reference sequence). The CDR3 sequence: CATTKGQGNTEAFF. DNA of the CDR3: TGTGCCACTACGAAGGGGCAGGGGAACACTGAAGCTTTCTTT.